This record covers a single TCR beta chain. Its antigen is currently unknown. This table comes from immunoSEQ multiplex PCR, and its TCRdb copy is limited to in-frame clones, with some not included. There are approximately 40,000 clones in the sample; approximately 86% occur only once, and approximately 23% lies in the top ten. This specimen comes from a study of radiotherapy plus CTLA-4 blockade in lung cancer. Whole-study results and caveats: In blood, after radiotherapy plus ipilimumab, tumor-derived TCR clones expanded.

CDR1 and CDR2 (germline): SGHDT, YYEEEE. V was pared by 1 base and J by 12 bases, with 17 bases between. The CDR3 is 13 residues long. The rearrangement joins TRBV5-6 to TRBJ2-7; perhaps TRBD2 as D (6 bases). The input for sequencing was peripheral blood, taken from a patient treated with radiotherapy plus ipilimumab. The clonotype was recovered from a human donor with non-small cell lung cancer whose response to radiotherapy plus ipilimumab could not be evaluated. The CDR3 sequence: CASSLRDSLGRYF. In DNA form, the CDR3 reads TGTGCCAGCAGCTTGCGGGACTCACTAGGAAGGTACTTC.